Each of the 26 T cell receptor beta chains below was sequenced from the same sample in a study of OX40 agonist ivuxolimab in advanced cancers. The library was generated by the immunoSEQ multiplex PCR assay. TCRdb obtained this table from immuneACCESS and retained in-frame rearrangements with V and J assigned. These tables miss some clones; where compared with another copy, unresolved V genes account for less than half of the shortfall, and the remainder is unexplained. The sample contains 36,000 or so clones, over 75% of them found a single time. The ten largest clones take up 21% of the sample. The sample consisted of CD4+ or CD8+ T cells sorted from blood, taken in a trial of the OX40 agonist ivuxolimab. These receptor sequences come from an adult with an advanced solid tumor such as melanoma, head and neck, liver or kidney cancer.

The chain employs TRBV4-1 and TRBJ1-1, with a weak D call TRBD1 (5 bases). The V end was cut by 6 bases, the J end by 0 bases, with 14 bases between. The CDR3 extends over 15 amino acids. The germline V gene has CDR1 MGHRA and CDR2 YSYEKL. The CDR3 is CASSHEADMNTEAFF. CDR3 sequence (DNA): TGCGCCAGCAGTCACGAGGCGGACATGAACACTGAAGCTTTCTTT.

This rearrangement joins TRBV19 to TRBJ1-1, with 9 nucleotides matching TRBD1. The CDR3 sequence is 13 residues long. Germline V gene sequence: CDR1 LNHDA, CDR2 SQIVND (reference sequence). V lost 6 bases to trimming and J lost 5 bases; unmatched junction nucleotides: 4. The CDR3 reads CASSYRGRTEAFF. The DNA of the CDR3 is TGTGCCAGTAGCTACAGGGGGCGGACTGAAGCTTTCTTT.

This chain uses TRBV19 with TRBJ2-1, with D possibly being TRBD1 (6 bases). CDR1 is LNHDA and CDR2 is SQIVND in the germline V gene (reference sequence). This CDR3 is built from 15 residues. Trimming removed 2 bases from V and 4 bases from J, with 12 bases in between. The CDR3 spells CASSIQGNSYNEQFF. The CDR3 coding sequence is TGTGCCAGTAGTATACAGGGGAATTCGTACAATGAGCAGTTCTTC.

The chain joins TRBV5-4 to TRBJ2-3, with TRBD2 matching 8 bases. Germline CDR1 SGHNT, CDR2 YYREEE (reference sequence). This CDR3 contains 15 residues. V dropped 4 bases and J dropped 5; count of bases not matched to a gene: 9. This chain's CDR3 is CASSPFGGGGDTQYF. CDR3 bases: TGTGCCAGCAGCCCTTTCGGGGGGGGAGGAGATACGCAGTATTTT. Drawing the rest from reference TRBV5-4 and TRBJ2-3, the complete variable domain is ETGVTQSPTHLIKTRGQQVTLRCSSQSGHNTVSWYQQALGQGPQFIFQYYREEENGRGNFPPRFSGLQFPNYSSELNVNALELDDSALYLCASSPFGGGGDTQYFGPGTRLTVL.

This chain links TRBV6-5 with TRBJ2-2; 8 nucleotides align to TRBD2. Germline V gives CDR1 MNHEY, CDR2 SVGAGI. The V segment lost 7 bases and the J segment 0 bases; nucleotides outside the gene matches: 4. The CDR3 is made up of 15 amino acids. The CDR3 protein is CASTGTRTNTGELFF. For the CDR3, the DNA is TGTGCCAGCACCGGGACTAGGACGAACACCGGGGAGCTGTTTTTT.

This clone was seen a few times. The chain couples TRBV4-1 to TRBJ1-5; 8 bases align to TRBD1. The V and J ends lost 4 bases and 2 bases, in that order; junction bases with no gene match: 7. The V gene's germline CDR1 is MGHRA and CDR2 YSYEKL. The CDR3 runs to 16 residues. The CDR3 DNA sequence: TGCGCCAGCAGCCTAGACAGGGGCTGGGGCAATCAGCCCCAGCATTTT. It encodes CASSLDRGWGNQPQHF.

The gene calls are TRBV7-8 and TRBJ2-1; TRBD2 matches 12 bases. Looked up from germline, CDR1 is SGHVS and CDR2 is FQNEAQ. This CDR3 contains 16 residues. V gave up 5 bases and J gave up 6 bases; unmatched junction bases: 8. DNA of the CDR3: TGTGCCAGCAGCCCTAGCGGGGGGGCCTGGGGCAATGAGCAGTTCTTC. Translating gives CASSPSGGAWGNEQFF. Combining the CDR3 with reference TRBV7-8 and TRBJ2-1 gives the whole variable domain GAGVSQSPRYKVAKRGQDVALRCDPISGHVSLFWYQQALGQGPEFLTYFQNEAQLDKSGLPSDRFFAERPEGSVSTLKIQRTQQEDSAVYLCASSPSGGAWGNEQFFGPGTRLTVL.

This clone was counted only a few times. CDR3 residues: CASSLVAGSTDTQYF. The CDR3 nucleotides read TGTGCCAGCAGCTTGGTGGCAGGGAGCACAGATACGCAGTATTTT. This rearrangement joins TRBV5-6 to TRBJ2-3, with D possibly matching TRBD1 (5 bases). The V end lost 0 bases, the J end lost 0 bases, and 8 bases lay between the germline ends. Germline V gives CDR1 SGHDT, CDR2 YYEEEE. The CDR3 is 15 residues long.

The chain is built from TRBV5-1 and TRBJ2-2, with D maybe TRBD2 (5 bases). The V gene lost 5 bases and the J gene lost 7 bases, with 9 bases spanning the gap. The CDR3 has 12 residues. The V gene's germline CDR1 is SGHRS and CDR2 YFSETQ. In DNA, the CDR3 is TGCGCCAGCAGGCGAGAGGGCGGGGAGCTGTTTTTT. Protein: CASRREGGELFF. The whole variable domain, remainder taken from reference TRBV5-1 and TRBJ2-2, is KAGVTQTPRYLIKTRGQQVTLSCSPISGHRSVSWYQQTPGQGLQFLFEYFSETQRNKGNFPGRFSGRQFSNSRSEMNVSTLELGDSALYLCASRREGGELFFGEGSRLTVL.

The CDR3 region has the DNA TGTGCCAGCAGCAGATTAGCGGGAGAACAAGAGACCCAGTACTTC. It translates to CASSRLAGEQETQYF. The V gene is TRBV7-9, the J gene TRBJ2-5, with 9 bases fitting TRBD2. The V gene end was trimmed by 5 bases and the J gene end by 2 bases; junction bases not matched to a gene: 6. Germline V gene lookup returns CDR1 SEHNR and CDR2 FQNEAQ (reference sequence). This CDR3 is 15 amino acids long. Variable domain in full (rest from reference TRBV7-9 and TRBJ2-5): DTGVSQNPRHKITKRGQNVTFRCDPISEHNRLYWYRQTLGQGPEFLTYFQNEAQLEKSRLLSDRFSAERPKGSFSTLEIQRTEQGDSAMYLCASSRLAGEQETQYFGPGTRLLVL.

V is TRBV27 and J is TRBJ2-7; unclear D gene. CDR1 is MNHEY, CDR2 SMNVEV, per germline (reference sequence). The germline V and J ends were trimmed by 1 base and 2 bases, with 12 bases remaining between them. The CDR3 is made up of 15 amino acids. The CDR3 reads CASSLWGSGPYEQYF. In DNA, the CDR3 is TGTGCCAGCAGTTTATGGGGTTCCGGCCCCTACGAGCAGTACTTC.

V and J are TRBV14 and TRBJ2-7; D unclear. Germline CDR1 reads SGHDN; CDR2 reads FVKESK. Deletions cut 0 bases from V and 0 bases from J, with 9 bases between. This CDR3 has 15 amino acids. The CDR3: CASSQDWGSSYEQYF. Written as DNA, the CDR3 is TGTGCCAGCAGCCAAGATTGGGGTAGCTCCTACGAGCAGTACTTC.

V usage is TRBV6-5 and J usage is TRBJ2-1; D perhaps matches TRBD1 (5 bases). Germline CDR1 is MNHEY and CDR2 is SVGAGI. This CDR3 region has 14 residues. V dropped 7 bases and J dropped 0 bases, with 10 bases sitting between them. CDR3 sequence reads: CASKTESSYNEQFF. The CDR3 DNA is TGTGCCAGCAAGACAGAAAGCTCCTACAATGAGCAGTTCTTC.

The rearrangement joins TRBV11-2 to TRBJ2-1; 16 bases align to TRBD2. The CDR3 consists of 16 residues. Trimming cost V 8 bases and J 10 bases; bases outside gene matches: 11. From germline, CDR1 is SGHAT and CDR2 FQNNGV. The DNA of the CDR3 is TGTGCCAGCTGCGGTCGTGGGACTAGCGGGAGGGGGGAGCAGTTCTTC. It specifies CASCGRGTSGRGEQFF.

The chain joins TRBV30 to TRBJ1-5, with a weak D call TRBD1 (5 bases). The germline V gene encodes CDR1 GTSNPN and CDR2 SVGIG (reference sequence). V shed 1 base and J shed 1 base, with 11 bases lying between them. The CDR3 has 15 residues. CDR3 DNA sequence: TGTGCCTGGAGTGCGACCGGGACCAGCAATCAGCCCCAGCATTTT. Translation: CAWSATGTSNQPQHF.

This clone was detected a few times. The rearrangement uses TRBV4-1 and TRBJ2-7, with D perhaps matching TRBD2 (5 bases). The CDR3 covers 16 residues. Germline V gene lookup returns CDR1 MGHRA and CDR2 YSYEKL. The germline V and J ends were trimmed by 0 bases and 7 bases, with 19 bases remaining between them. The CDR3 sequence is CASSQDLASYTREQYF. CDR3 bases: TGCGCCAGCAGCCAAGATTTGGCTAGCTACACTAGGGAGCAGTACTTC.

This clone was seen only a few times. The chain combines TRBV7-9 with TRBJ2-7; D call uncertain. Germline V gene data show CDR1 as SEHNR and CDR2 as FQNEAQ (reference sequence). V lost 3 bases and J lost 7, with 22 bases in between. CDR3 length: 16 residues. The CDR3 region has the DNA TGTGCCAGCAGCTTTTCGGTCCGGACCAGCGCTGAGGAGCAGTACTTC. The encoded protein is CASSFSVRTSAEEQYF.

The rearrangement uses TRBV6-1 and TRBJ2-7, with D perhaps matching TRBD1 (5 bases). There are 15 residues in the CDR3. The V gene's germline CDR1 is MNHNS and CDR2 SASEGT. V lost 5 bases, J lost 3 bases, and 17 bases lay in between. This CDR3 is CASSSLSQTDYEQYF. CDR3 nucleotides: TGTGCCAGCAGTTCCCTCTCCCAGACAGACTACGAGCAGTACTTC.

As for this clone: This CDR3 is missing its conserved last phenylalanine or tryptophan, likely due to a read error. V is TRBV28 and J is TRBJ1-1; tentative D call: TRBD1 (6 bases). The germline V gene encodes CDR1 MDHEN and CDR2 SYDVKM. V shed 8 bases and J shed 3 bases, with 13 bases lying between them. The CDR3 is 13 amino acids. The CDR3 protein is CASWRGGYTEAFL. CDR3 DNA sequence: TGTGCCAGCTGGAGGGGGGGGTACACTGAAGCTTTCCTT.

This chain connects TRBV5-6 to TRBJ2-7; 7 positions match TRBD1. Germline assignment: CDR1 SGHDT and CDR2 YYEEEE. J gave up 3 bases and V 4 bases, and 7 bases lay outside the gene matches. This CDR3 is built from 14 residues. The CDR3: CASSSDRVNYEQYF. The CDR3 coding sequence is TGTGCCAGCAGCAGCGACAGGGTGAACTACGAGCAGTACTTC.

The chain is built from TRBV6-5 and TRBJ2-3; D gene uncertain. V was shortened by 2 bases and J by 7 bases, with 4 bases between the two germline ends. Per germline, CDR1 MNHEY and CDR2 SVGAGI. This CDR3 has 11 residues. The CDR3 sequence is CASSYLNTQYF. CDR3 sequence (DNA): TGTGCCAGCAGTTACCTAAATACGCAGTATTTT.

The chain recombines TRBV4-3 with TRBJ1-6, with D tentatively TRBD1 (6 bases). This CDR3 has 16 amino acids. Deletions cut 0 bases from V and 9 bases from J, with 15 bases between. Germline V gives CDR1 LGHNA, CDR2 YSLEER. Here the CDR3 reads CASSQDRGYRASPLHF. CDR3 in DNA: TGCGCCAGCAGCCAAGATCGGGGCTACAGGGCTTCACCCCTCCACTTT.

The chain couples TRBV14 to TRBJ2-5, with D tentatively TRBD2 (7 bases). Trimming pared 6 bases from V and 5 bases from J, leaving 13 bases between. The CDR3 is 13 residues long. The germline CDR1 and CDR2 sequences are SGHDN and FVKESK. CDR3 sequence reads: CASSRWGGETQYF. The CDR3 DNA is TGTGCCAGCAGTCGGTGGGGGGGCGAGACCCAGTACTTC. Complete variable domain (other parts from reference TRBV14 and TRBJ2-5): EAGVTQFPSHSVIEKGQTVTLRCDPISGHDNLYWYRRVMGKEIKFLLHFVKESKQDESGMPNNRFLAERTGGTYSTLKVQPAELEDSGVYFCASSRWGGETQYFGPGTRLLVL.

The chain links TRBV11-1 to TRBJ1-5; D is unclear. Germline V gene data show CDR1 as SGHAT and CDR2 as FQDESV (reference sequence). This CDR3 comprises 14 residues. V was cut by 5 bases and J by 0 bases, with 8 bases left in between. This chain's CDR3 is CASSLDGSNQPQHF. The CDR3 region has the DNA TGTGCCAGCAGCCTGGACGGTAGCAATCAGCCCCAGCATTTT.

The CDR3 here is CASRLGGGLSFGEQFF. CDR3 DNA sequence: TGTGCCAGCAGGCTAGGGGGGGGGCTAAGTTTTGGTGAGCAGTTCTTC. This chain links TRBV27 with TRBJ2-1, with D tentatively TRBD2 (7 bases). The CDR3 is 16 residues long. Germline V gene sequence: CDR1 MNHEY, CDR2 SMNVEV (reference sequence). V lost 6 bases to trimming and J lost 9 bases, with 24 bases between them.

V gene TRBV2 combines with J gene TRBJ1-2; the D gene is possibly TRBD1 (6 bases). Germline CDR1 and CDR2: SNHLY and FYNNEI. This CDR3 is built from 14 residues. The ends were cut back, 0 bases at V and 7 bases at J, with 12 bases in the middle. CDR3 sequence reads: CASSEALGAGGYTF. The CDR3 DNA is TGTGCCAGCAGTGAAGCATTGGGGGCGGGTGGCTACACCTTC.